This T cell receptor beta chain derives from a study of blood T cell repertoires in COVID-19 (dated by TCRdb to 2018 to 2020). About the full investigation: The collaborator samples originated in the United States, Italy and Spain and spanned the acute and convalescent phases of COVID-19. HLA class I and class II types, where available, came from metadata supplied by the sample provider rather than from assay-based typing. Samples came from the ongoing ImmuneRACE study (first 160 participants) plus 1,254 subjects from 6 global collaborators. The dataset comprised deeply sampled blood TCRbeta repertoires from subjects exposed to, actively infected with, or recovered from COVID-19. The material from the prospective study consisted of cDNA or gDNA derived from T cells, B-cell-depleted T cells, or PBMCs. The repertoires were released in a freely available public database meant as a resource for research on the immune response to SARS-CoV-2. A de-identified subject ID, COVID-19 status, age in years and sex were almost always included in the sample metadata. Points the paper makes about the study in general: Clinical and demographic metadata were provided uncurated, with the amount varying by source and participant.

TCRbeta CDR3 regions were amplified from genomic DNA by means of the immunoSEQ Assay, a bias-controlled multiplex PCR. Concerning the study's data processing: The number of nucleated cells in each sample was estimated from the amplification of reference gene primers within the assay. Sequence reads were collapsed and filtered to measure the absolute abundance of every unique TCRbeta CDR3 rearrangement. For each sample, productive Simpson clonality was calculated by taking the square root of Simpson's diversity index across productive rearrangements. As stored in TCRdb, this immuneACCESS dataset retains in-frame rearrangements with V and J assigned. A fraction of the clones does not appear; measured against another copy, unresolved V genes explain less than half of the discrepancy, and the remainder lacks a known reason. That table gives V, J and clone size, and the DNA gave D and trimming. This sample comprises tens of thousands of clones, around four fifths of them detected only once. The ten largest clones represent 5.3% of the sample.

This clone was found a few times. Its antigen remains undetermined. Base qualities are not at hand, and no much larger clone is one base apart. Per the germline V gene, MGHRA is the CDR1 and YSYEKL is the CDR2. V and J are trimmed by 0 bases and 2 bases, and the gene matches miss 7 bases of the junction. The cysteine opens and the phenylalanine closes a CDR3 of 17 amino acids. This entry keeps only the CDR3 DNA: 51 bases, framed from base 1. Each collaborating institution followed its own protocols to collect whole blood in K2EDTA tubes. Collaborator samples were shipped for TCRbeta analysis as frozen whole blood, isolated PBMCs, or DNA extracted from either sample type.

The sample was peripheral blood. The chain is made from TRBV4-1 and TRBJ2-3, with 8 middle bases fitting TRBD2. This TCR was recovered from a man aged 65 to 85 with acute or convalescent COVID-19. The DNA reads TGCGCCAGCAGCCAAGAAGGCGTCGGGGGGGCCACAGATACGCAGTATTTT. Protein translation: CASSQEGVGGATDTQYF.